This TCR beta chain was obtained from a study of shared T cell receptors in the human thymus. The germline gives CDR1 SGHAT, CDR2 FQNNGV. V was shortened by 5 bases and J by 6 bases, with 22 bases between the two germline ends. The length of the CDR3 is 16 residues. Repertoires were generated with immunoSEQ multiplex PCR, while TCRdb's copy carries only in-frame clones and drops some. Here the sample spans about 660,000 clones, around nine tenths being singletons. Another study also made use of these data, one on human thymus T cells.

The origin of this receptor is a boy under two years old with a congenital heart defect. V and J are TRBV11-2 and TRBJ1-1; D may be TRBD1 (5 bases). Sequenced: thymocytes. CDR3 nucleotides: TGTGCCAGCAGCCCCCACCGGCCTCAGGCGGGACCTGAAGCTTTCTTT. The encoded protein is CASSPHRPQAGPEAFF.